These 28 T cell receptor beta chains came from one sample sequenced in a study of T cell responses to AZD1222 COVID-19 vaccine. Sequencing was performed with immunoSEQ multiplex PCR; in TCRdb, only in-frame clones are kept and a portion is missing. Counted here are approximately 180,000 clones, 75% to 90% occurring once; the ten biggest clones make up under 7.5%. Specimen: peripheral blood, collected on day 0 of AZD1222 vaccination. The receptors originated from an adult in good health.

The CDR3 spells CASSLGGPLSNQPQHF. CDR3 DNA sequence: TGTGCCAGCAGCTTAGGGGGCCCGCTGAGCAATCAGCCCCAGCATTTT. This chain links TRBV7-9 with TRBJ1-5; possibly TRBD1 for D (5 bases). Germline values: CDR1 SEHNR, CDR2 FQNEAQ (reference sequence). V was cut by 1 base and J by 1 base, with 11 bases left in between. The CDR3 loop spans 16 amino acids.

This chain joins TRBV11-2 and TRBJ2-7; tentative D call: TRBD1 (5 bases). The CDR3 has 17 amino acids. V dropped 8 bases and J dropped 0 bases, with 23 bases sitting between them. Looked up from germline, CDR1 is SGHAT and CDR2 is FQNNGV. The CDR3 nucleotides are TGTGCCAGCGGACCCACCCGCTGGGGCGCCAGCTCCTACGAGCAGTACTTC. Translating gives CASGPTRWGASSYEQYF.

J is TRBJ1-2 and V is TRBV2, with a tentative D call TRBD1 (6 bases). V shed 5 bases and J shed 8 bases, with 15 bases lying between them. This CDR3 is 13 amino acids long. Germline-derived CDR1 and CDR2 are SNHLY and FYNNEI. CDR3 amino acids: CASSSDSLGGYTF. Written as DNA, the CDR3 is TGTGCCAGCAGTTCGGACAGCCTGGGGGGCTACACCTTC.

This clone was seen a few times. CDR3 in amino acids: CASSLPVGGWDTQYF. The CDR3 nucleotides read TGTGCCAGCAGTCTTCCCGTTGGGGGTTGGGATACGCAGTATTTT. This chain links TRBV28 with TRBJ2-3; D possibly matches TRBD1 or TRBD2 (5 bases each). Germline V gives CDR1 MDHEN, CDR2 SYDVKM. V was trimmed by 5 bases and J by 6 bases, leaving 18 bases between them. The CDR3 extends over 15 amino acids.

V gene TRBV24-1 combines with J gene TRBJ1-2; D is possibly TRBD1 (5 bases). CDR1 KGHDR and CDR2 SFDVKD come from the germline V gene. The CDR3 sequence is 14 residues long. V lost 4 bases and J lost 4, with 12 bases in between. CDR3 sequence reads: CATSDTSGTYGYTF. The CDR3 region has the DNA TGTGCCACCAGTGACACGAGCGGGACCTATGGCTACACCTTC.

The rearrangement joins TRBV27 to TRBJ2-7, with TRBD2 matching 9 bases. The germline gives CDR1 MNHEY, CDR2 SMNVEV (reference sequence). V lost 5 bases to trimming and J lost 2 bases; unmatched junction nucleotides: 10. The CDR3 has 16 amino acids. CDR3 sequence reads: CASSQLGAGGTYEQYF. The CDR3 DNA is TGTGCCAGCAGTCAGTTGGGAGCGGGAGGCACCTACGAGCAGTACTTC.

In DNA form, the CDR3 reads TGTGCCAGTAGTATAGGGCTAGGGGAGGCACCCTCCTACAATGAGCAGTTCTTC. This gives the protein CASSIGLGEAPSYNEQFF. The chain is built from TRBV19 and TRBJ2-1, with D possibly matching TRBD2 (6 bases). The germline V and J ends were trimmed by 1 base and 0 bases, with 16 bases remaining between them. The CDR3 covers 18 residues. The germline V gene encodes CDR1 LNHDA and CDR2 SQIVND (reference sequence).

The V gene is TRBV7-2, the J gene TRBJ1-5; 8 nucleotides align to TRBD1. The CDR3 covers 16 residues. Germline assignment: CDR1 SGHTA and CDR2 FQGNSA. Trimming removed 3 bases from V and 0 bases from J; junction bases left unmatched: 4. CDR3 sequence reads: CASSLTGDYSNQPQHF. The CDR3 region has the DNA TGTGCCAGCAGCTTGACAGGGGATTATAGCAATCAGCCCCAGCATTTT.

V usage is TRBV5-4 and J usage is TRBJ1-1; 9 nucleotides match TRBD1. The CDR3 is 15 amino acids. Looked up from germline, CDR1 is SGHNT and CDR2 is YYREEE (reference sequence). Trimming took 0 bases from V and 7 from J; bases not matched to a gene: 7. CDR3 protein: CASSLAGTGTGEAFF. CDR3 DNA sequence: TGTGCCAGCAGCTTGGCCGGGACAGGGACGGGTGAAGCTTTCTTT.

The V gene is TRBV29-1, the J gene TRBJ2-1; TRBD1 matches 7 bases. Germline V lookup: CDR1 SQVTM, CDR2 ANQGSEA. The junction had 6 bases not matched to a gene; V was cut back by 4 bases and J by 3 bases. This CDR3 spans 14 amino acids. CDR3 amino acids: CSVGGQMVYNEQFF. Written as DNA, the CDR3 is TGCAGCGTTGGGGGACAGATGGTCTACAATGAGCAGTTCTTC.

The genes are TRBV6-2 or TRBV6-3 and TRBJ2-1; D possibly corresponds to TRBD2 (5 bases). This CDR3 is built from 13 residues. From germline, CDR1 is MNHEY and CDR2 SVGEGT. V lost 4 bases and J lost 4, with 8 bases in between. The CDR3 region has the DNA TGTGCCAGCAGTTTCGAGGGATACAATGAGCAGTTCTTC. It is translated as CASSFEGYNEQFF.

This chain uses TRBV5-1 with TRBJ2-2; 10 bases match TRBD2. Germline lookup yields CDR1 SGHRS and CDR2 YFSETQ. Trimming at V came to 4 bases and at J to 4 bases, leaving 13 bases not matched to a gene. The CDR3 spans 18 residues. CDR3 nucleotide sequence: TGCGCCAGCAGCCGGGGGTCTAGCGGGGGCCGGGCCACCGGGGAGCTGTTTTTT. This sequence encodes CASSRGSSGGRATGELFF.

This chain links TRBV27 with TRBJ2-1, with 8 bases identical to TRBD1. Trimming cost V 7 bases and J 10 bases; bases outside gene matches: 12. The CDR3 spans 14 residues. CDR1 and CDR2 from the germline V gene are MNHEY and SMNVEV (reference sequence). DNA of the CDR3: TGTGCCAGCACCCAGACTACAGGGGGAAGGGAGCAGTTCTTC. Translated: CASTQTTGGREQFF.

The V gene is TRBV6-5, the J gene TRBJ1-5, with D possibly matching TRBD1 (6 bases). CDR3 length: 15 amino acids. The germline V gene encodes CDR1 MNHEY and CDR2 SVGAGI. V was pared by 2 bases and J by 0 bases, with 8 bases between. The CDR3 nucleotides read TGTGCCAGCAGTTACGGGGGCTATAGCAATCAGCCCCAGCATTTT. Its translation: CASSYGGYSNQPQHF.

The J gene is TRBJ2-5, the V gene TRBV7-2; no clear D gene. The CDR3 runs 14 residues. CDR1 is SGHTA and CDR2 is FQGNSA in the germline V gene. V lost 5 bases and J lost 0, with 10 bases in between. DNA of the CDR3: TGTGCCAGCAGCAAGACCGCAGACCAAGAGACCCAGTACTTC. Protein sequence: CASSKTADQETQYF. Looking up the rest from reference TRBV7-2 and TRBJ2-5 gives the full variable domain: GAGVSQSPSNKVTEKGKDVELRCDPISGHTALYWYRQSLGQGLEFLIYFQGNSAPDKSGLPSDRFSAERTGGSVSTLTIQRTQQEDSAVYLCASSKTADQETQYFGPGTRLLVL.

CDR3 coding DNA: TGTGCCAGTACTCCCGCGAACCCGTTCAATCAGCCCCAGCATTTT. This encodes CASTPANPFNQPQHF. This chain links TRBV19 with TRBJ1-5, with D hard to call. This CDR3 has 15 amino acids. Germline V CDR1 and CDR2: LNHDA, SQIVND (reference sequence). The V end was cut by 7 bases, the J end by 3 bases, with 16 bases between.

In DNA form, the CDR3 reads TGTGCCAGCGGGGGAGGGGGATTCGGCAATCAGCCCCAGCATTTT. It encodes CASGGGGFGNQPQHF. This chain connects TRBV2 to TRBJ1-5, with D maybe TRBD1 (6 bases). The CDR3 has 15 residues. Per the germline V gene, CDR1 is SNHLY and CDR2 is FYNNEI. V was cut by 8 bases and J by 2 bases, with 16 bases left in between.

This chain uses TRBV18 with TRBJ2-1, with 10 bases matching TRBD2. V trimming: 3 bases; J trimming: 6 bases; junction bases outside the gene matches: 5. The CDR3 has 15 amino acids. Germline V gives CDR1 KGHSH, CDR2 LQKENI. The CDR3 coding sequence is TGTGCCAGCTCACCTCCCCCTAGCGGGAGCAATGAGCAGTTCTTC. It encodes CASSPPPSGSNEQFF. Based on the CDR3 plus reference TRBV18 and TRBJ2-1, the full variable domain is NAGVMQNPRHLVRRRGQEARLRCSPMKGHSHVYWYRQLPEEGLKFMVYLQKENIIDESGMPKERFSAEFPKEGPSILRIQQVVRGDSAAYFCASSPPPSGSNEQFFGPGTRLTVL.

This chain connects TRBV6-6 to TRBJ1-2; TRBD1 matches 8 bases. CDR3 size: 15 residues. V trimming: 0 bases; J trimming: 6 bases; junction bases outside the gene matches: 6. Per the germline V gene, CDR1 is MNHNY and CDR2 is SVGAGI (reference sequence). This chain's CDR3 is CASSYSTGVGNGYTF. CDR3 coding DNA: TGTGCCAGCAGTTACTCGACAGGGGTAGGGAATGGCTACACCTTC.

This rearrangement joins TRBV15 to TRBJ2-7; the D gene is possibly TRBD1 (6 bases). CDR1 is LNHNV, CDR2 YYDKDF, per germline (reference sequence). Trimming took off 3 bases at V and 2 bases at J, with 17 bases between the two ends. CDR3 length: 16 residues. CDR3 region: CATSRYRVLGPYEQYF. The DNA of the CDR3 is TGTGCCACCAGCAGGTACAGGGTCCTCGGACCCTACGAGCAGTACTTC. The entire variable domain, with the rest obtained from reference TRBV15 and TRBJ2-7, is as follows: DAMVIQNPRYQVTQFGKPVTLSCSQTLNHNVMYWYQQKSSQAPKLLFHYYDKDFNNEADTPDNFQSRRPNTSFCFLDIRSPGLGDTAMYLCATSRYRVLGPYEQYFGPGTRLTVT.

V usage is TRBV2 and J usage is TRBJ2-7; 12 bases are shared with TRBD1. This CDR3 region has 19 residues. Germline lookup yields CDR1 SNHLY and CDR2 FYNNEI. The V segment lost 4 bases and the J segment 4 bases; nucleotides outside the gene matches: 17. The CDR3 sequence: CASSGAGQGATWQRYEQYF. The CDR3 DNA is TGTGCCAGCAGTGGAGCGGGACAGGGGGCTACTTGGCAACGGTACGAGCAGTACTTC.

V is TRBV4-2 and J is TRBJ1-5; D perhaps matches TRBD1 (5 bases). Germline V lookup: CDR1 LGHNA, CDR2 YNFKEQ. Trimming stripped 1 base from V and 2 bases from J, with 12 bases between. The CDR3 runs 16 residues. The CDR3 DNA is TGTGCCAGCAGCCAAGGTTCAGAAGGGGGCAATCAGCCCCAGCATTTT. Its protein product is CASSQGSEGGNQPQHF.

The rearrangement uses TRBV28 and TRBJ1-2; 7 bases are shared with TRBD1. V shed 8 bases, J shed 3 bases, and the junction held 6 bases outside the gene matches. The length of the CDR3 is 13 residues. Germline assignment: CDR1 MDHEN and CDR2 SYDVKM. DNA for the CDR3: TGTGCCAGCCAGCACGGGACAGACTATGGCTACACCTTC. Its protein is CASQHGTDYGYTF.

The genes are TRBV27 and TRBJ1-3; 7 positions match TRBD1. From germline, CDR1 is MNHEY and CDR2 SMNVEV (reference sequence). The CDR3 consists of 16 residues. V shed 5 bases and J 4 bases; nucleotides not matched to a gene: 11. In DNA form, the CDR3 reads TGTGCCAGCAGTGCTAAGGCGACAGGGACAGGAAACACCATATATTTT. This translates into CASSAKATGTGNTIYF.

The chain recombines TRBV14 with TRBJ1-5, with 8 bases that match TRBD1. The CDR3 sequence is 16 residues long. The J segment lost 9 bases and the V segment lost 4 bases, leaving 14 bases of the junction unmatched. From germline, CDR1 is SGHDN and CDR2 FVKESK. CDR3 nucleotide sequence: TGTGCCAGCAGCCCCAAAAAGGGACAGGCGATCTTGCCCCAGCATTTT. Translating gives CASSPKKGQAILPQHF.

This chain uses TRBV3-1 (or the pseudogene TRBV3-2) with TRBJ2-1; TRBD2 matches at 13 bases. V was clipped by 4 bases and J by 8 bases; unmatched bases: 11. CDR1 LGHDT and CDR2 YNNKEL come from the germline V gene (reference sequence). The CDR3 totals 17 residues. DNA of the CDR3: TGTGCCAGCAGCCGCCCTGACGGGACTAGCGGGAATGATGAGCAGTTCTTC. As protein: CASSRPDGTSGNDEQFF.

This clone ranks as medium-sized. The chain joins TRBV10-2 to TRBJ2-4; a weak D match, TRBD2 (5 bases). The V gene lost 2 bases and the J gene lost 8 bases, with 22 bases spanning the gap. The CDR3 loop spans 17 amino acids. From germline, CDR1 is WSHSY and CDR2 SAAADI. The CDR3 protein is CASSEPMDWLQDYIQYF. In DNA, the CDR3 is TGCGCCAGCAGTGAGCCGATGGACTGGCTCCAGGATTACATTCAGTACTTC.

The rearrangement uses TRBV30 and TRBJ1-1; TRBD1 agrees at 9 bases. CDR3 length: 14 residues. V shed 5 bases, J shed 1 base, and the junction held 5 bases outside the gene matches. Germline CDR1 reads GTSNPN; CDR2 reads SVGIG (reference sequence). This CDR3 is CAWLQGARNTEAFF. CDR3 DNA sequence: TGTGCCTGGCTACAGGGGGCGAGGAACACTGAAGCTTTCTTT.